This T cell receptor beta chain was profiled in a study of cytomegalovirus exposure and HLA in healthy donors. Study summary: For the approximately 400 genotyped donors, about 79% fell within the Caucasian-associated ancestry cluster.

V shed 3 bases and J 1 base; nucleotides not matched to a gene: 3. CDR1 LNHNV and CDR2 YYDKDF come from the germline V gene (reference sequence). The CDR3 runs 14 residues. The PCR employed 60 Vbeta primers together with 13 Jbeta primers. The assay was immunoSEQ multiplex PCR, and TCRdb's table has in-frame clones only and misses some. There are some 180,000 clones in the sample; roughly 85% occur only once, and approximately 2.2% lies in the top ten. The clonotype comes from a woman aged 50 to 60 in good health and CMV-seronegative. The sequenced sample consisted of PBMCs. The chain joins TRBV15 to TRBJ2-7, with 7 bases lining up with TRBD1. The CDR3 DNA is TGTGCCACCAGCAGCTGGACAGGTTCCTACGAGCAGTACTTC. It translates to CATSSWTGSYEQYF.